This is a list of T cell receptor beta chains from one sample in a study of T cells in Graves' hyperthyroidism and ophthalmopathy. TCRdb used MiXCR to reprocess the multiplex PCR reads, holding one entry per CDR3 protein. The repertoire has hundreds of thousands of distinct CDR3 sequences, approximately 15% of them found once; the top ten carry about a tenth. The specimen sequenced was blood. Receptor source: a woman younger than 30 with Graves' hyperthyroidism. CDR3s include the opening cysteine and the closing phenylalanine or tryptophan. A D gene is named only where the DNA matches it firmly. Rows give clone size only sometimes, using once, few, many, or a class for an expanded clone.

>TRBV7-7|-|-|TRBJ1-1
CASSEEFNTEAFF
TGTGCCAGCAGCGAAGAGTTTAACACTGAAGCTTTCTTT
>TRBV3-1|-|few|TRBJ2-7
CASSQDGATQSYEQYF
TGTGCCAGCAGCCAAGATGGGGCGACCCAATCCTACGAGCAGTACTTC
>TRBV28|-|-|TRBJ2-7
CATPGRTTYYEQYF
TGTGCCACCCCGGGCAGGACAACTTACTACGAGCAGTACTTC
>TRBV11-2|-|few|TRBJ1-2
CASSQIGRGGYTF
TGTGCCAGCAGCCAAATAGGGAGGGGTGGCTACACCTTC
>TRBV11-2|-|many|TRBJ2-7
CASTLRGYEQYF
TGTGCCAGCACCCTTCGGGGATACGAGCAGTACTTC
>TRBV19|-|-|TRBJ1-5
CASSIAVYSGLGNQPQHF
TGTGCCAGTAGTATCGCGGTGTATAGCGGTTTAGGCAATCAGCCCCAGCATTTT
>TRBV13|TRBD2|many|TRBJ2-7
CASSPSAGRGVYEQYF
TGTGCCAGCAGCCCCTCCGCAGGGCGGGGGGTCTACGAGCAGTACTTC
>TRBV29-1|-|-|TRBJ1-4
CSASQGDEKLFF
TGCAGCGCATCGCAGGGAGACGAGAAACTGTTTTTT
>TRBV10-3|TRBD1|few|TRBJ1-1
CAIRDQGATEAFF
TGTGCCATCAGAGACCAGGGGGCAACTGAAGCTTTCTTT
>TRBV20-1|TRBD2|many|TRBJ2-1
CSARDQVFRAGVRNEQFF
TGCAGTGCTAGAGATCAGGTGTTCAGAGCGGGAGTCAGGAATGAGCAGTTCTTC
>TRBV7-9|TRBD2|many|TRBJ2-1
CASSFSGRRNEQFF
TGTGCCAGCAGCTTTAGCGGGAGGCGGAATGAGCAGTTCTTC
>TRBV5-4|-|-|TRBJ1-3
CASSLEGLGNTIYF
TGTGCCAGCAGCTTGGAAGGGTTGGGAAACACCATATATTTT
>TRBV9|TRBD1|-|TRBJ1-2
CASSLGTGPGYYGYTF
TGTGCCAGCAGCTTAGGGACAGGCCCCGGTTACTATGGCTACACCTTC
>TRBV9|-|-|TRBJ2-2
CASSPRLAGNTGELFF
TGTGCCAGCAGCCCCCGGCTCGCGGGAAATACCGGGGAGCTGTTTTTT
>TRBV10-3|TRBD1|-|TRBJ2-1
CAISERTGINEQFF
TGTGCCATCAGTGAGAGGACAGGGATCAATGAGCAGTTCTTC
>TRBV11-2|-|many|TRBJ2-3
CASEPEGRVNTDTQYF
TGTGCCAGCGAACCTGAGGGCAGGGTTAACACAGATACGCAGTATTTT
>TRBV20-1|TRBD2|few|TRBJ2-3
CSARGLPRTDTQYF
TGCAGTGCTAGGGGACTACCTCGCACAGATACGCAGTATTTT
>TRBV29-1|-|-|TRBJ1-2
CSVESSLVGYGYTF
TGCAGCGTTGAATCCAGCTTGGTTGGTTATGGCTACACCTTC
>TRBV24-1|TRBD2|many|TRBJ2-5
CATSDSSGSRRETQYF
TGTGCCACCAGTGACTCCAGCGGGAGTCGCCGAGAGACCCAGTACTTC
>TRBV11-2|TRBD2|many|TRBJ2-5
CASSSWGGQETQYF
TGTGCCAGCAGCTCATGGGGGGGGCAAGAGACCCAGTACTTC
>TRBV6-2/TRBV6-3|TRBD1|many|TRBJ2-7
CASRYRGSWDRGYYEQYF
TGTGCCAGCCGCTACAGGGGCTCCTGGGACAGGGGATACTACGAGCAGTACTTC
>TRBV6-5|-|few|TRBJ1-2
CASSYEQGSGYTF
TGTGCCAGCAGTTACGAGCAGGGTAGTGGCTACACCTTC
>TRBV6-1|TRBD1|many|TRBJ2-3
CAISQGKADTQYF
TGTGCCATCTCACAGGGGAAGGCAGATACGCAGTATTTT
>TRBV27|-|many|TRBJ2-5
CASGGDEETQYF
TGTGCCAGCGGCGGGGATGAAGAGACCCAGTACTTC
>TRBV7-2|-|-|TRBJ1-2
CASSLDRGTTGYGYTF
TGTGCCAGCAGCTTAGACCGAGGAACGACGGGCTATGGCTACACCTTC
>TRBV12-3/TRBV12-4|-|many|TRBJ2-3
CASSRSEVVSTDTQYF
TGTGCCAGCAGCCGCAGCGAGGTGGTGTCAACAGATACGCAGTATTTT
>TRBV7-8|-|many|TRBJ2-7
CASSPDSKAYEQYF
TGTGCCAGCAGCCCCGATTCGAAGGCCTACGAGCAGTACTTC
>TRBV28|TRBD2|few|TRBJ2-1
CASSHIAGAYNEQFF
TGTGCCAGCAGCCATATAGCGGGAGCCTACAATGAGCAGTTCTTC
>TRBV5-6|-|many|TRBJ2-7
CASSHRDPYEQYF
TGTGCCAGCAGCCATAGGGACCCCTACGAGCAGTACTTC
>TRBV6-5|TRBD2|few|TRBJ2-1
CASSYGGGPYEQFF
TGTGCCAGCAGTTACGGGGGAGGGCCTTATGAGCAGTTCTTC
>TRBV5-6|-|many|TRBJ2-7
CASSSTGRLYEQYF
TGTGCCAGCAGCTCGACCGGGCGGCTATACGAGCAGTACTTC
>TRBV7-9|-|-|TRBJ2-7
CASSLEGRPLYEQYF
TGTGCCAGCAGCTTAGAGGGGCGCCCCCTTTACGAGCAGTACTTC
>TRBV6-1|-|-|TRBJ1-2
CASRTDPNYGYTF
TGTGCCAGCAGGACGGATCCTAACTATGGCTACACCTTC
>TRBV11-2|-|many|TRBJ2-7
CASSLAYRALNQREQYF
TGTGCCAGCAGCTTAGCATACCGGGCCCTAAATCAGAGGGAGCAGTACTTC
>TRBV24-1|-|many|TRBJ2-1
CATSDLQGGEQFF
TGTGCCACCAGTGATTTACAGGGAGGTGAGCAGTTCTTC
>TRBV6-2/TRBV6-3|TRBD2|-|TRBJ2-5
CASSYSASGFQETQYF
TGTGCCAGCAGTTACTCGGCTAGCGGGTTTCAAGAGACCCAGTACTTC
>TRBV18|TRBD2|many|TRBJ2-7
CASSPQTSGAYEQYF
TGTGCCAGCTCACCCCAGACTAGCGGGGCCTACGAGCAGTACTTC
>TRBV20-1|TRBD1|many|TRBJ1-1
CSASLTGSGARLPSAFF
TGCAGTGCTAGCCTGACAGGGTCCGGGGCACGGCTCCCTTCAGCTTTCTTT
>TRBV5-6|-|-|TRBJ1-2
CASSLQQGTNYGYTF
TGTGCCAGCAGCTTGCAGCAGGGTACTAACTATGGCTACACCTTC
>TRBV12-3/TRBV12-4|TRBD1|once|TRBJ2-1
CASRLRQGPYNEQFF
TGTGCCAGCAGACTCCGACAGGGGCCCTACAATGAGCAGTTCTTC
>TRBV3-1|TRBD1|few|TRBJ1-4
CASSQAGGEKLFF
TGTGCCAGCAGCCAGGCAGGGGGCGAAAAACTGTTTTTT
>TRBV6-1|-|-|TRBJ2-7
CASSAYEAYEQYF
TGTGCCAGCAGTGCGTACGAGGCCTACGAGCAGTACTTC
>TRBV7-2|TRBD1|many|TRBJ1-5
CASSRSGTGDQPQHF
TGTGCCAGCAGCCGGTCCGGGACAGGGGATCAGCCCCAGCATTTT
>TRBV5-1|TRBD2|few|TRBJ2-3
CASSKIRLAEASTDTQYF
TGCGCCAGCAGCAAAATCCGACTAGCGGAAGCTAGCACAGATACGCAGTATTTT
>TRBV20-1|TRBD1|few|TRBJ2-7
CSAGLTGGLPYEQYF
TGCAGTGCTGGCCTAACAGGGGGATTACCCTACGAGCAGTACTTC
>TRBV7-2|-|-|TRBJ2-6
CASSAQGGGANVLTF
TGTGCCAGCAGCGCCCAGGGAGGTGGGGCCAACGTCCTGACTTTC
>TRBV19|-|-|TRBJ2-7
CASSPARGGYEQYF
TGTGCCAGTAGTCCAGCAAGGGGAGGCTACGAGCAGTACTTC
>TRBV10-3|-|-|TRBJ2-7
CALGGLHQYEQYF
TGTGCCTTGGGTGGACTGCACCAGTACGAGCAGTACTTC
>TRBV7-2|-|many|TRBJ2-5
CASSPKTGEGETQYF
TGTGCCAGCAGCCCAAAGACAGGGGAGGGAGAGACCCAGTACTTC
>TRBV27|-|few|TRBJ2-6
CASSYLRSTASGANVLTF
TGTGCCAGCAGTTATCTTCGTTCTACAGCCTCTGGGGCCAACGTCCTGACTTTC
>TRBV28|-|-|TRBJ2-5
CASSPTAYQETQYF
TGTGCCAGCAGTCCTACAGCGTACCAAGAGACCCAGTACTTC